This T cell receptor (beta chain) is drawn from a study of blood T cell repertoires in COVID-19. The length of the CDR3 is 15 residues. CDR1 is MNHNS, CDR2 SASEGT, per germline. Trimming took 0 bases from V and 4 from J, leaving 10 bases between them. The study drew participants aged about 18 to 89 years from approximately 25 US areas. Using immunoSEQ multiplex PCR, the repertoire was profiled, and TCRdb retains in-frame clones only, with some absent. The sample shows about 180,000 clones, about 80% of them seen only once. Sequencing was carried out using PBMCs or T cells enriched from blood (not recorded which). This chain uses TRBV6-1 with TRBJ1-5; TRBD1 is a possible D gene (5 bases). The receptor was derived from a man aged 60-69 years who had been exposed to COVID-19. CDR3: CASSEAMAGNQPQHF. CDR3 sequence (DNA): TGTGCCAGCAGTGAAGCTATGGCAGGGAATCAGCCCCAGCATTTT.